This passage covers 27 T cell receptor beta chains from one sample sequenced in a study of T cell repertoires in cytomegalovirus infection (dated by TCRdb to between 2018 and 2020). Reads for this sample came from an Illumina HiSeq 1500. TCRdb passed the public sequencing reads through fastp at Q25 and MiXCR, retaining productive beta sequences. Records with the same CDR3 protein are collapsed into one entry carrying the most frequent genes and DNA. The sample has roughly 760,000 distinct CDR3 sequences on record, 35% of them singletons. Together, the top ten hold 2.8% of the sample. The sequenced sample was PBMCs. These receptors originate from a human donor in good health (CMV status not recorded). Some clones in this sample may be carry-over from other donors' samples.

The V call is TRBV27, the J call TRBJ1-6; 8 positions agree with TRBD1. The CDR3 consists of 16 residues. CDR1 MNHEY and CDR2 SMNVEV come from the germline V gene (reference sequence). With 5 bases clipped from V and 4 bases from J, the junction kept 7 bases outside the gene matches. Here the CDR3 DNA reads TGTGCCAGCAGTGCCAGGACAGGGAATTATAATTCACCCCTCCACTTT. Protein product: CASSARTGNYNSPLHF.

Many counts were recorded for this clonotype. The chain has TRBV7-8 and TRBJ1-1; tentatively, D is TRBD1 (5 bases). CDR3 length: 15 amino acids. Trimming took 2 bases from V and 0 from J, leaving 10 bases between them. Germline loops: CDR1 SGHVS, CDR2 FQNEAQ. The CDR3 DNA reads as TGTGCCAGCAGCTTACAGGGAGGCTTGAACACTGAAGCTTTCTTT. Translated, it gives CASSLQGGLNTEAFF.

The chain carries TRBV15 and TRBJ1-5, with D unclear. This CDR3 has 14 residues. Germline V CDR1 and CDR2: LNHNV, YYDKDF (reference sequence). Trimming left V 0 bases short and J 5 bases short, with 8 bases between. The CDR3 sequence is CATSREKSHQPQHF. CDR3 in DNA: TGTGCCACCAGCAGAGAAAAGAGCCATCAGCCCCAGCATTTT.

The chain uses TRBV24-1 and TRBJ2-2, with D maybe TRBD2 (5 bases). The germline gives CDR1 KGHDR, CDR2 SFDVKD. The CDR3 is made up of 16 amino acids. Deletions cut 0 bases from V and 0 bases from J, with 7 bases between. The CDR3 region is CATSDLIGANTGELFF. For the CDR3, the DNA is TGTGCCACCAGTGATTTGATCGGGGCGAACACCGGGGAGCTGTTTTTT.

This clonotype appeared many times. The chain recombines TRBV7-8 with TRBJ1-6; D not resolved. CDR1 SGHVS and CDR2 FQNEAQ come from the germline V gene. CDR3 length equals 15 residues. The V gene lost 1 base and the J gene lost 9 bases, with 13 bases spanning the gap. The CDR3 region is CASSLGFRGSSPLHF. The CDR3 bases are TGTGCCAGCAGCTTAGGTTTTCGGGGTAGTTCACCCCTCCACTTT.

A few counts support this clonotype. The chain carries TRBV7-8 and TRBJ2-5, with D maybe TRBD1 (5 bases). The CDR3 consists of 14 residues. Trimming left V 5 bases short and J 1 base short, with 11 bases between. CDR1 is SGHVS, CDR2 FQNEAQ, per germline. The CDR3, as DNA: TGTGCCAGCAGCGTACAGGAGAGCCAAGAGACCCAGTACTTC. Its protein is CASSVQESQETQYF.

The rearrangement uses TRBV11-3 and TRBJ2-1, with TRBD1 matching over 8 bases. The ends lost 5 bases at V and 9 bases at J; junction bases unmatched: 15. Looked up from germline, CDR1 is SGHNT and CDR2 is YENEEA. This CDR3 is 16 amino acids long. DNA of the CDR3: TGTGCCAGCAGCGGACCGGGACAGGATAGGCAGGTTGAGCAGTTCTTC. This sequence encodes CASSGPGQDRQVEQFF.

The rearrangement links TRBV7-9 to TRBJ2-2; D is ambiguous. The CDR3 runs 16 residues. Between the trimmed V and J ends, which lost 0 bases and 0 bases, there was a span of 8 bases. CDR1 and CDR2 from the germline V gene are SEHNR and FQNEAQ (reference sequence). The DNA for the CDR3 is TGTGCCAGCAGCTTAGCAAGGGATACGAACACCGGGGAGCTGTTTTTT. It encodes CASSLARDTNTGELFF.

The chain is built from TRBV25-1 and TRBJ1-2; 7 bases are shared with TRBD1. The V gene end was trimmed by 1 base and the J gene end by 0 bases; junction bases not matched to a gene: 5. The germline V gene encodes CDR1 MGHDK and CDR2 SYGVNS. This CDR3 region has 16 residues. Written as DNA, the CDR3 is TGTGCCAGCAGTGAATTGGGGACAGCAGCTAACTATGGCTACACCTTC. Protein sequence: CASSELGTAANYGYTF.

This rearrangement joins TRBV5-1 to TRBJ2-7; a weak D match, TRBD1 (5 bases). The V and J ends lost 2 bases and 0 bases respectively, with 21 bases between them. Germline CDR1 is SGHRS and CDR2 is YFSETQ. The CDR3 loop spans 18 amino acids. Here the CDR3 DNA reads TGCGCCAGCAGCTTCTACCCACCCGACAGACCACTCTCCTACGAGCAGTACTTC. It yields the protein CASSFYPPDRPLSYEQYF.

This clonotype was seen only a few times. The chain uses TRBV19 and TRBJ2-1; TRBD2 agrees at 7 bases. V was clipped by 5 bases and J by 3 bases; unmatched bases: 10. The germline gives CDR1 LNHDA, CDR2 SQIVND (reference sequence). The CDR3 totals 16 residues. CDR3 coding DNA: TGTGCCAGTAGTCCCTTAAGCGGGACGCTCTACAATGAGCAGTTCTTC. Amino acids: CASSPLSGTLYNEQFF. Using reference TRBV19 and TRBJ2-1 for the parts outside the CDR3, the full variable domain is DGGITQSPKYLFRKEGQNVTLSCEQNLNHDAMYWYRQDPGQGLRLIYYSQIVNDFQKGDIAEGYSVSREKKESFPLTVTSAQKNPTAFYLCASSPLSGTLYNEQFFGPGTRLTVL.

This chain connects TRBV6-5 to TRBJ2-7; 8 bases agree with TRBD1. This CDR3 is built from 18 residues. With 0 bases clipped from V and 2 bases from J, the junction kept 12 bases outside the gene matches. Per the germline V gene, CDR1 is MNHEY and CDR2 is SVGAGI. DNA of the CDR3: TGTGCCAGCAGTTACTCGACGCCCGGGACAGGATACACCTACGAGCAGTACTTC. Translated: CASSYSTPGTGYTYEQYF.

This clonotype was counted between two and nine times. CDR3 nucleotide sequence: TGTGCCAGCAGCTTTCGACAGGGTCGACTTGCAGATACGCAGTATTTT. As protein: CASSFRQGRLADTQYF. V is TRBV7-9 and J is TRBJ2-3; 7 bases are a match to TRBD1. Trimming removed 3 bases from V and 4 bases from J; junction bases left unmatched: 10. The CDR3 loop spans 16 amino acids. CDR1 and CDR2 from the germline V gene are SEHNR and FQNEAQ (reference sequence).

The chain has TRBV5-1 and TRBJ2-1, with D possibly TRBD2 on 6 matching bases. Per the germline V gene, CDR1 is SGHRS and CDR2 is YFSETQ. V lost 7 bases, J lost 3 bases, and 14 bases lay in between. CDR3 size: 14 residues. CDR3 in DNA: TGCGCCAGCGGGATCGGTAGCGGCTACAATGAGCAGTTCTTC. Residues: CASGIGSGYNEQFF.

V and J are TRBV7-6 and TRBJ1-4; D uncertain. V dropped 2 bases and J dropped 5 bases, with 18 bases sitting between them. The CDR3 runs 17 residues. Germline loops: CDR1 SGHVS, CDR2 FNYEAQ. The DNA for the CDR3 is TGTGCCAGCAGCTTAAGTGACATAAGTGGGCGAAATGAAAAACTGTTTTTT. Amino acid sequence: CASSLSDISGRNEKLFF.

A word on this clonotype: The CDR3 does not close with the conserved phenylalanine or tryptophan, likely indicating a read error. The DNA is left out, because the CDR3 cannot be placed on it with certainty; the CDR3 is given as TCRdb lists it. This chain uses TRBV12-3 or TRBV12-4 with TRBJ2-3; TRBD2 reflects the table's D call only, with no check against the DNA. With termini counted, the CDR3 has 14 amino acids. The CDR3 protein is CASSYGLAGGPQYL.

This clonotype has just a few counts. The rearrangement joins TRBV6-1 to TRBJ1-5; D is uncertain. The germline gives CDR1 MNHNS, CDR2 SASEGT. The CDR3 consists of 20 residues. The V end was cut by 2 bases, the J end by 5 bases, with 28 bases between. The CDR3 protein is CASSESHFGQGKKADQPQHF. CDR3 bases: TGTGCCAGCAGTGAATCCCATTTCGGGCAAGGCAAGAAAGCAGATCAGCCCCAGCATTTT.

DNA of the CDR3: TGTGCCAGCAGCCAAGAAAGGACAGGGTTTAGCGGCTACACCTTC. Translation: CASSQERTGFSGYTF. The rearrangement links TRBV3-1 to TRBJ1-2, with 8 bases lining up with TRBD1. Germline-derived CDR1 and CDR2 are LGHDT and YNNKEL (reference sequence). Trimming removed 0 bases from V and 8 bases from J; junction bases left unmatched: 8. The length of the CDR3 is 15 residues.

This clonotype was recorded many times. The V gene is TRBV7-2, the J gene TRBJ1-5, with D uncertain. Trimming pared 2 bases from V and 6 bases from J, leaving 5 bases between. The CDR3 runs to 12 residues. Looked up from germline, CDR1 is SGHTA and CDR2 is FQGNSA. CDR3 sequence (DNA): TGTGCCAGCAGCTTAATCGGTCAGCCCCAGCATTTT. Its protein is CASSLIGQPQHF.

This chain connects TRBV7-3 to TRBJ1-2, with TRBD1 matching 8 bases. Germline V lookup: CDR1 SGHTA, CDR2 FQGTGA. The length of the CDR3 is 16 residues. V lost 2 bases and J lost 3; bases outside the gene matches: 8. The CDR3 sequence is CASSLDPGQDYYGYTF. For the CDR3, the DNA is TGTGCCAGCAGCTTAGATCCGGGACAGGACTACTATGGCTACACCTTC.

This sequence joins TRBV19 and TRBJ2-6; D remains unclear. The CDR3 runs to 14 residues. Trimming removed 11 bases at V and 0 bases at J, with 11 bases between. Germline V lookup: CDR1 LNHDA, CDR2 SQIVND (reference sequence). The CDR3 spells CAATSSSGANVLTF. The CDR3 coding sequence is TGTGCCGCCACAAGTAGCTCTGGGGCCAACGTCCTGACTTTC.

This clonotype was counted between two and nine times. The chain carries TRBV15 and TRBJ1-3; the D is unclear. This CDR3 spans 16 amino acids. Per germline, CDR1 LNHNV and CDR2 YYDKDF (reference sequence). Trimming removed 1 base at V and 2 bases at J, with 12 bases between. The CDR3 reads CATSRVSTGAGNTIYF. The CDR3 DNA follows: TGTGCCACCAGCAGAGTCTCGACTGGGGCTGGAAACACCATATATTTT.

The rearrangement uses TRBV20-1 and TRBJ2-3; a weak D match, TRBD2 (6 bases). The V gene's germline CDR1 is DFQATT and CDR2 SNEGSKA (reference sequence). Between the trimmed V and J ends, which lost 0 bases and 0 bases, there was a span of 10 bases. This CDR3 comprises 15 residues. The CDR3 here is CSARDAGISTDTQYF. The DNA for the CDR3 is TGCAGTGCTAGAGATGCGGGAATTAGCACAGATACGCAGTATTTT.

The chain joins TRBV7-9 to TRBJ2-5; possible D gene TRBD1, 6 bases. The CDR3 has 14 residues. The germline V gene has CDR1 SEHNR and CDR2 FQNEAQ (reference sequence). The V gene lost 2 bases and the J gene lost 3 bases, with 10 bases spanning the gap. DNA of the CDR3: TGTGCCAGCAGCTTAACCACAGGGAAAGAGACCCAGTACTTC. Translation: CASSLTTGKETQYF.

Only a few counts were recorded for this clonotype. The chain joins TRBV18 to TRBJ2-4; D gene uncertain. V lost 4 bases and J 4 bases, leaving 11 bases between the germline ends. This CDR3 spans 14 amino acids. CDR1 and CDR2 from the germline V gene are KGHSH and LQKENI. The chain's CDR3 is CASSRADGKNIQYF. CDR3 bases: TGTGCCAGCTCACGCGCGGACGGTAAAAACATTCAGTACTTC.

This clonotype was picked up many times. This chain links TRBV7-2 with TRBJ2-1, with a tentative D call TRBD2 (5 bases). This CDR3 has 16 amino acids. Germline CDR1 is SGHTA and CDR2 is FQGNSA. V lost 4 bases and J lost 2, with 15 bases in between. CDR3 sequence (DNA): TGTGCCAGCAGCTCGCGGCCGGCGGGCACCTACAATGAGCAGTTCTTC. This gives the protein CASSSRPAGTYNEQFF. Filled out from reference TRBV7-2 and TRBJ2-1, the complete variable domain reads GAGVSQSPSNKVTEKGKDVELRCDPISGHTALYWYRQSLGQGLEFLIYFQGNSAPDKSGLPSDRFSAERTGGSVSTLTIQRTQQEDSAVYLCASSSRPAGTYNEQFFGPGTRLTVL.

This clonotype occurred once. The chain is built from TRBV6-1 and TRBJ1-1; weak D call: TRBD1 (6 bases). The CDR3 totals 19 residues. Deletions cut 7 bases from V and 6 bases from J, with 33 bases between. Germline CDR1 reads MNHNS; CDR2 reads SASEGT. The CDR3, as DNA: TGTGCCAGCATGGGACAAAGGACCACTCCGGGCCCAGGTTACGCTGAAGCTTTCTTT. As protein: CASMGQRTTPGPGYAEAFF.